The 3 T cell receptor beta chains in this list originate from one sample, sequenced in a study of blood T cell repertoires in COVID-19. Libraries were prepared by immunoSEQ multiplex PCR; TCRdb keeps only in-frame clonotypes and omits some of them. Here the sample spans a few hundred thousand clones, roughly 88% being singletons. Sample: peripheral blood. These receptors all come from a woman aged 40 to 50 who had recovered from COVID-19.

The genes are TRBV5-1 and TRBJ2-5; 9 bases map to TRBD1. Looked up from germline, CDR1 is SGHRS and CDR2 is YFSETQ. CDR3 length: 15 residues. V shed 1 base and J 5 bases; nucleotides not matched to a gene: 6. The CDR3 DNA follows: TGCGCCAGCAGCTTGTGGGGACAGGGAGGGGAGACCCAGTACTTC. As protein: CASSLWGQGGETQYF.

The V gene is TRBV28, the J gene TRBJ2-7; D possibly corresponds to TRBD1 (6 bases). The CDR3 loop spans 15 amino acids. The germline V and J ends were trimmed by 5 bases and 5 bases, with 19 bases remaining between them. Germline V CDR1 and CDR2: MDHEN, SYDVKM. CDR3 coding DNA: TGTGCCAGCAGTACTACACAAACAGGGTTACACGAGCAGTACTTC. Translated: CASSTTQTGLHEQYF.

The chain has TRBV7-2 and TRBJ2-5; TRBD2 matches at 7 bases. J lost 2 bases, V lost 7 bases, and 7 bases had no gene match. From germline, CDR1 is SGHTA and CDR2 FQGNSA. The CDR3 has 14 residues. The CDR3, as DNA: TGTGCCAGCACAGCCTCTAGCGGACAAGAGACCCAGTACTTC. It yields the protein CASTASSGQETQYF.